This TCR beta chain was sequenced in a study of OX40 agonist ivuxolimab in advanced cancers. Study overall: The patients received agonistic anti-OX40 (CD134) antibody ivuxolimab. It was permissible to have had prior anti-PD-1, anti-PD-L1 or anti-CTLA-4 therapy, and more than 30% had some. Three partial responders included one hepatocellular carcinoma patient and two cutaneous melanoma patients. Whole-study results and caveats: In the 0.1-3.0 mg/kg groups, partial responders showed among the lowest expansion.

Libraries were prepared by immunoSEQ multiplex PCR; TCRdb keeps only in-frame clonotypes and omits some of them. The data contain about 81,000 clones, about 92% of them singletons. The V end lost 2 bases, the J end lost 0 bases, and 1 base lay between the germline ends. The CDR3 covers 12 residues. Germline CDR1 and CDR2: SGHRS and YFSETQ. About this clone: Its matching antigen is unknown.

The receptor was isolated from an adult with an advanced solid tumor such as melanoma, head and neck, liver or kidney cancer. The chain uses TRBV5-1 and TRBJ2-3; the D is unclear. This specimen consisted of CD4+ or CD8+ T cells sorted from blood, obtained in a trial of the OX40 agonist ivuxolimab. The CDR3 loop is CASSFSTDTQYF. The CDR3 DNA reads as TGCGCCAGCAGCTTCAGCACAGATACGCAGTATTTT.